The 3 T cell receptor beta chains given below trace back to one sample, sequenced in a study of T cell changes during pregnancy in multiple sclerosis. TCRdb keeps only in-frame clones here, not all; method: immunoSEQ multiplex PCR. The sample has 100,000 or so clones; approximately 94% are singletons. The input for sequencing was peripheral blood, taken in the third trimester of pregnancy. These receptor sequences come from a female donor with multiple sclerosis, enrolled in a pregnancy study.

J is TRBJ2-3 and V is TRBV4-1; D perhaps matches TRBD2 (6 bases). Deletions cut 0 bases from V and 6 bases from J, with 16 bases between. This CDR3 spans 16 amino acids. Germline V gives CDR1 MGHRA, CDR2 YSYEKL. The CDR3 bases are TGCGCCAGCAGCCAAGAAGGGACTCGTCAATCTGATACGCAGTATTTT. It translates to CASSQEGTRQSDTQYF.

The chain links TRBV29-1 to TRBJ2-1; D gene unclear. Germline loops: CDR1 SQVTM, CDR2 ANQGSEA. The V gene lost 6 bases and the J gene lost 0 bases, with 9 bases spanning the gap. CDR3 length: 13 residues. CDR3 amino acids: CSVGYSSYNEQFF. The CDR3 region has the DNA TGCAGCGTGGGCTATAGCTCCTACAATGAGCAGTTCTTC.

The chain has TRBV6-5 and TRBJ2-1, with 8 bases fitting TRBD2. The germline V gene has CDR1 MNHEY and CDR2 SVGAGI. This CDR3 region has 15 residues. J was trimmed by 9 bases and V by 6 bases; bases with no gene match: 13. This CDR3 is CASSPSPGGPSEQFF. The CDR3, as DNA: TGTGCCAGCAGCCCCTCCCCGGGAGGGCCAAGTGAGCAGTTCTTC.